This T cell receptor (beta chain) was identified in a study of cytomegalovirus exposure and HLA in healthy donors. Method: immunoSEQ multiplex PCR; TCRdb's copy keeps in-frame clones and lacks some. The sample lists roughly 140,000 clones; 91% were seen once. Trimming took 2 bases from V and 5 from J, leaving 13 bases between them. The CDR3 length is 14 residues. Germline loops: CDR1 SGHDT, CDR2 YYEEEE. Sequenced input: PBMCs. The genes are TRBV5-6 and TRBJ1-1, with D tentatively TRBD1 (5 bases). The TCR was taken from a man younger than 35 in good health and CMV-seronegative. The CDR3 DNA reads TGTGCCAGCAGCTTTTGGGGGGTGGAGACTGAAGCTTTCTTT. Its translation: CASSFWGVETEAFF. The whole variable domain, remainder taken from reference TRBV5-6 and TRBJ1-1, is DAGVTQSPTHLIKTRGQQVTLRCSPKSGHDTVSWYQQALGQGPQFIFQYYEEEERQRGNFPDRFSGHQFPNYSSELNVNALLLGDSALYLCASSFWGVETEAFFGQGTRLTVV.